This TCR beta chain was sequenced in a study of TIL therapy for anti-PD-1-resistant metastatic lung cancer. Study-wide background: Most patients had lung adenocarcinoma. By whole-exome sequencing, median non-synonymous tumor mutation burden was roughly 1.6 mutations per megabase.

As to this clone: At one of its ends the junction is not consistent with the germline gene, which may arise from a read error.

The libraries were made with immunoSEQ v3. Sequencing depth was some 2 million read pairs for survey level, roughly 5-6.5 million for deep. Produced via immunoSEQ multiplex PCR; TCRdb's table is partial and in-frame only. This sample has more than 9,000 clones; roughly 60% occur once, and the top ten carry under 8.5%. Documented time point: pre-treatment sample, taken before nivolumab and TIL therapy. The tumor samples were excised metastases, mostly pleural nodules or supraclavicular lymph nodes. Tumor harvest preceded PD-1/PD-L1 blockade, followed by nivolumab treatment. CDR1 LNHNV and CDR2 YYDKDF come from the germline V gene (reference sequence). This CDR3 spans 14 amino acids.

The chain recombines TRBV15 with TRBJ2-7, with unresolved D. The sequences come from tumor tissue, collected at baseline. The sequence was collected from a person aged 25 to 85 with non-small cell lung cancer. The CDR3 sequence: CATSRGVDYGERNF. CDR3 nucleotide sequence: TGTGCCACCAGCAGAGGCGTTGATTATGGAGAGAGAAACTTC.